A single sample gave rise to the 14 T cell receptor beta chains below, sequenced in a study of cytomegalovirus exposure and HLA in healthy donors. The PCR was carried out with 60 Vbeta primers and 13 Jbeta primers. The assay was immunoSEQ multiplex PCR, and TCRdb's table has in-frame clones only and misses some. The data hold tens of thousands of clones, with around two thirds observed a single time. What was sequenced was PBMCs. Receptor source: a woman aged 45-60 years in good health and CMV-seropositive.

The chain carries TRBV27 and TRBJ1-2, with 7 bases that match TRBD1. The CDR3 loop spans 15 amino acids. Germline-derived CDR1 and CDR2 are MNHEY and SMNVEV (reference sequence). With V trimmed by 4 bases and J by 4 bases, 9 bases remained unmatched. The CDR3 bases are TGTGCCAGCAGTTCAGGCAGGGGGTCATTCTATGGCTACACCTTC. Its translation is CASSSGRGSFYGYTF.

About this clone itself: The conserved final phenylalanine or tryptophan is absent from the CDR3, which likely points to a read error. The genes are TRBV7-9 and TRBJ1-1; no clear D. The CDR3 runs 13 residues. Germline lookup yields CDR1 SEHNR and CDR2 FQNEAQ (reference sequence). In nucleotides, the CDR3 is TGCGCCAGCAGCCACCCGGGAAACACTGAAGCTTTCTGT. Translating it yields CASSHPGNTEAFC.

This sequence joins TRBV4-1 and TRBJ2-7; 8 bases are shared with TRBD2. Germline CDR1 is MGHRA and CDR2 is YSYEKL. This CDR3 spans 15 amino acids. J was trimmed by 2 bases and V by 0 bases; bases with no gene match: 3. CDR3 amino acids: CASSQDGTRPYEQYF. The CDR3 bases are TGCGCCAGCAGCCAAGACGGGACTAGACCCTACGAGCAGTACTTC.

The chain carries TRBV4-1 and TRBJ2-1; 8 nucleotides match TRBD2. Germline-derived CDR1 and CDR2 are MGHRA and YSYEKL. J was trimmed by 7 bases and V by 6 bases; bases with no gene match: 8. The CDR3 spans 14 residues. CDR3 residues: CASRNPGTRNEQFF. DNA of the CDR3: TGCGCCAGCAGGAACCCCGGGACTAGGAATGAGCAGTTCTTC.

This clone has a handful of counts. The chain carries TRBV5-5 and TRBJ2-7, with 9 bases lining up with TRBD1. The germline gives CDR1 SGHKS, CDR2 YYEKEE (reference sequence). The CDR3 covers 13 residues. V trimming: 3 bases; J trimming: 7 bases; junction bases outside the gene matches: 5. The CDR3 reads CASSWGQGGEQYF. DNA of the CDR3: TGTGCCAGCAGCTGGGGACAGGGCGGAGAGCAGTACTTC.

J is TRBJ2-7 and V is TRBV18; 11 nucleotides align to TRBD2. The junction had 4 bases not matched to a gene; V was cut back by 2 bases and J by 4 bases. The CDR3 covers 15 residues. Germline CDR1 KGHSH, CDR2 LQKENI. The CDR3 reads CASSPGSGRVYEQYF. For the CDR3, the DNA is TGTGCCAGCTCACCAGGTAGCGGGAGGGTTTACGAGCAGTACTTC.

This clone was counted between two and nine times. The rearrangement links TRBV11-3 to TRBJ2-7; 9 nucleotides match TRBD1. Germline loops: CDR1 SGHNT, CDR2 YENEEA. With V trimmed by 4 bases and J by 3 bases, 4 bases remained unmatched. The CDR3 is made up of 14 amino acids. The CDR3 DNA follows: TGTGCCAGCAGCTCCCGGGACAGGGTCTACGAGCAGTACTTC. This sequence encodes CASSSRDRVYEQYF.

In DNA form, the CDR3 reads TGCGCCAGCAGCTTGACGGGGGAGGATACGCAGTATTTT. Residues: CASSLTGEDTQYF. This chain joins TRBV5-1 and TRBJ2-3; D is perhaps TRBD2 (6 bases). The CDR3 runs 13 residues. V was cut by 1 base and J by 6 bases, with 9 bases left in between. Germline V gene data show CDR1 as SGHRS and CDR2 as YFSETQ.

This sequence joins TRBV11-2 and TRBJ1-2; TRBD1 matches 7 bases. J lost 4 bases, V lost 3 bases, and 5 bases had no gene match. The CDR3 covers 14 residues. Per germline, CDR1 SGHAT and CDR2 FQNNGV. The CDR3 coding sequence is TGTGCCAGCAGCTTTGGGCAGGGGGGCTATGGCTACACCTTC. This gives the protein CASSFGQGGYGYTF.

The J gene is TRBJ1-1, the V gene TRBV5-4; D not resolved. CDR1 is SGHNT, CDR2 YYREEE, per germline (reference sequence). Between the trimmed V and J ends, which lost 0 bases and 10 bases, there was a span of 7 bases. This CDR3 comprises 11 residues. CDR3 region: CASSLDSVAFF. Written as DNA, the CDR3 is TGTGCCAGCAGCTTGGATTCGGTAGCTTTCTTT.

In its sample, this clone was seen a few times. The chain links TRBV30 to TRBJ1-1; a possible D gene is TRBD1 (6 bases). Trimming removed 4 bases from V and 0 bases from J, with 12 bases in between. The CDR3 is made up of 14 amino acids. Germline V lookup: CDR1 GTSNPN, CDR2 SVGIG (reference sequence). The CDR3 DNA reads TGTGCCTGGAATCGGGGGGGGCTGAACACTGAAGCTTTCTTT. Amino acid sequence: CAWNRGGLNTEAFF.

The CDR3 sequence is CASSQTSGGKGFF. The CDR3 DNA sequence: TGCGCCAGCAGCCAGACTAGCGGGGGGAAAGGATTCTTC. The chain has TRBV4-3 and TRBJ2-1; 13 bases are a match to TRBD2. V shed 3 bases, J shed 16 bases, and the junction held 6 bases outside the gene matches. The CDR3 totals 13 residues. Germline-derived CDR1 and CDR2 are LGHNA and YSLEER.

The rearrangement links TRBV10-3 to TRBJ1-6; tentative D call: TRBD1 (5 bases). CDR3 length: 13 amino acids. Trimming removed 3 bases at V and 7 bases at J, with 7 bases between. Germline CDR1 and CDR2: ENHRY and SYGVKD. The CDR3 region has the DNA TGTGCCATCAGTGATGGACACAATTCACCCCTCCACTTT. Translated, it gives CAISDGHNSPLHF.

This rearrangement joins TRBV5-1 to TRBJ2-3, with 9 nucleotides matching TRBD1. The V gene's germline CDR1 is SGHRS and CDR2 YFSETQ. There are 16 residues in the CDR3. V trimming: 4 bases; J trimming: 4 bases; junction bases outside the gene matches: 10. CDR3: CASSTFRTGDADTQYF. Here the CDR3 DNA reads TGCGCCAGCAGCACCTTCCGGACAGGGGACGCAGATACGCAGTATTTT.